The clone carrying this TCR beta chain was counted a single time. Its antigen remains unknown. The data were taken from a study of cytotoxic CD8 clonotypes in ibrutinib-treated CLL. As for the study in general: The subjects consisted of 11 relapsed/refractory and more than 14 treatment-naive individuals, with some 18 IGHV unmutated. Findings of the study overall: Whereas clonality rose at ibrutinib response, it declined toward baseline at progression. Patients showed higher baseline clonality than age-matched healthy donors, and it tracked circulating CD8+ T-cell counts.

Clones were sequenced by immunoSEQ multiplex PCR, and TCRdb holds only the in-frame ones, with some missing. The sample shows 270,000 or so clones, around 76% of them seen only once. CDR3 length: 16 residues. CDR1 and CDR2 from the germline V gene are SGHNT and YENEEA. The ends were cut back, 5 bases at V and 6 bases at J, with 21 bases in the middle. The TCR beta libraries used approximately 2 micrograms of genomic DNA that came from cryopreserved PBMCs. This rearrangement joins TRBV11-3 to TRBJ2-3, with D tentatively TRBD2 (7 bases). This receptor was obtained from a human donor with chronic lymphocytic leukemia. This material consisted of PBMCs, taken at disease progression, from a patient treated with ibrutinib. CDR3 DNA: TGTGCCAGCAGCCACAGGGTCGTGGACGGGGGGGATACGCAGTATTTT. Protein sequence: CASSHRVVDGGDTQYF.